The T cell receptor beta chain described here comes from a study of cytomegalovirus exposure and HLA in healthy donors. Whole-study context: Samples from HLA-typed donors yielded some 85 million unique TCRs in an early data release. Whole-study findings and limits: Productive rates of about 87% or about 30% were seen for most TCR beta V segments in an earlier analysis. TCR beta V- and J-gene trimming was later associated with a missense DCLRE1C variant. In a later analysis, HLA-associated beta chains showed higher expansion and lower generation probabilities than comparable chains.

The PCR used 60 Vbeta and 13 Jbeta primers. Sequencing was performed with immunoSEQ multiplex PCR; in TCRdb, only in-frame clones are kept and a portion is missing. The data hold some 160,000 clones, with roughly 80% observed a single time. In this sample, this clone turned up once. Its antigen remains unknown. This CDR3 contains 15 residues. CDR1 SGHRS and CDR2 YFSETQ come from the germline V gene. V gave up 5 bases and J gave up 0 bases, with 11 bases separating them. The receptor was isolated from a woman aged 25 to 39 in good health and CMV-seronegative. Input material: PBMCs. The rearrangement joins TRBV5-1 to TRBJ2-2; tentative D call: TRBD1 (5 bases). CDR3 loop: CASSPTATNTGELFF. The DNA for the CDR3 is TGCGCCAGCAGTCCGACAGCGACGAACACCGGGGAGCTGTTTTTT.